Listed below are T cell receptor beta chains from one sample, sequenced in a study of technical replicates of blood from several donors. Sequencing used immunoSEQ multiplex PCR; TCRdb keeps in-frame clones, though not all of them. Of 50,000 to 65,000 clones in the sample, about 92% were seen once. Sequenced input: PBMCs. The origin of the receptors is a human donor in good health. Some clones in this sample may be carry-over from other donors' samples. Each CDR3 is given with its conserved first and last residue. A D gene is named only where the DNA matches it firmly.

d_call: TRBD2
j_call: TRBJ2-5
v_call: TRBV19
cdr3_nt: TGTGCCAGTGCGAGGACTAGCGGGGTGGAGACCCAGTACTTC
cdr3_aa: CASARTSGVETQYF

d_call: TRBD2
j_call: TRBJ2-7
v_call: TRBV10-3
cdr3_nt: TGTGCCATCAGTGAAGCGGGGGTCGCCGAGCAGTACTTC
cdr3_aa: CAISEAGVAEQYF

d_call: TRBD2
j_call: TRBJ2-3
v_call: TRBV9
cdr3_nt: TGTGCCAGCAGCTCAGGACTAGCCCAGTATTTT
cdr3_aa: CASSSGLAQYF

d_call: -
j_call: TRBJ2-3
v_call: TRBV7-2
cdr3_nt: TGTGCCAGCAGCCTAAAGCACACAGATACGCAGTATTTT
cdr3_aa: CASSLKHTDTQYF

d_call: -
j_call: TRBJ2-3
v_call: TRBV10-3
cdr3_nt: TGTGCCATCAGTAGGGGTGCGAGGGGGGGGAACGCAGATACGCAGTATTTT
cdr3_aa: CAISRGARGGNADTQYF

d_call: TRBD1
j_call: TRBJ1-1
v_call: TRBV19
cdr3_nt: TGTGCCAGTAGTACACGACAGGGGGCCCGACCTTTTTCAGCTTTCTTT
cdr3_aa: CASSTRQGARPFSAFF

d_call: TRBD1
j_call: TRBJ2-3
v_call: TRBV5-8
cdr3_nt: TGTGCCAGCAGCTCCGGACAGGGCACAGATACGCAGTATTTT
cdr3_aa: CASSSGQGTDTQYF

d_call: -
j_call: TRBJ1-1
v_call: TRBV15
cdr3_nt: TGTGCCACCAGCAGGGGGGACACGGGAAACACTGAAGCTTTCTTT
cdr3_aa: CATSRGDTGNTEAFF

d_call: -
j_call: TRBJ1-2
v_call: TRBV30
cdr3_nt: TGTGCCTGGAGTCCCATTCCTCAGGGGGGCTACACCTTC
cdr3_aa: CAWSPIPQGGYTF

d_call: TRBD2
j_call: TRBJ2-3
v_call: TRBV7-2
cdr3_nt: TGTGCCAGCAGCGCCCGTAGCGGGGGAGGGACAGATACGCAGTATTTT
cdr3_aa: CASSARSGGGTDTQYF